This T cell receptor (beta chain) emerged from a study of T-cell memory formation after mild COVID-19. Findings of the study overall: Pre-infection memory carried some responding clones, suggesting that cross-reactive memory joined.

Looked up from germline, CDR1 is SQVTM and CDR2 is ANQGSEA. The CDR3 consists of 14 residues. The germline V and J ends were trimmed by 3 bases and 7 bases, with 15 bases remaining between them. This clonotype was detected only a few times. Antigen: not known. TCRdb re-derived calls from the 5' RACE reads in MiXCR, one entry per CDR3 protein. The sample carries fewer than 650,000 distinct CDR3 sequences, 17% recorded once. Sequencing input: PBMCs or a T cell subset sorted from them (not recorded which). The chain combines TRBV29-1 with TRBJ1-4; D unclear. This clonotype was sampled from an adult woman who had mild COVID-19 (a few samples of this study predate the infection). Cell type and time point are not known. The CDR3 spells CSVEGGTRGEKLFF. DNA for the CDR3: TGCAGCGTTGAGGGTGGCACCCGTGGTGAAAAACTGTTTTTT.